The 11 T cell receptor beta chains presented below share a single source sample, sequenced in a study of blood T cell repertoires in COVID-19. The data were produced by immunoSEQ multiplex PCR, yet TCRdb's version contains in-frame clones alone and is incomplete. The sample yields a few hundred thousand clones, roughly 86% seen once. Sequenced sample: peripheral blood. These receptors were taken from a human donor in a cohort sampled during active COVID-19.

The J gene is TRBJ1-2, the V gene TRBV5-8; D gene unclear. This CDR3 is 15 amino acids long. Per germline, CDR1 SGHTS and CDR2 YDEGEE. Trimming removed 0 bases at V and 5 bases at J, with 14 bases between. CDR3 amino acids: CASSLGPFSGYGYTF. The CDR3 DNA reads as TGTGCCAGCAGCTTGGGACCGTTCTCGGGGTATGGCTACACCTTC.

This chain connects TRBV5-6 to TRBJ1-5; the match to TRBD1 covers 7 bases. The CDR3 runs 15 residues. V lost 2 bases to trimming and J lost 6 bases; unmatched junction nucleotides: 8. CDR1 and CDR2 (germline): SGHDT, YYEEEE. CDR3 nucleotide sequence: TGTGCCAGCAGCTTTCGGGCAGGGGGTCCTCAGCCCCAGCATTTT. Translation gives CASSFRAGGPQPQHF.

The chain carries TRBV3-1 (or the pseudogene TRBV3-2) and TRBJ2-3, with 9 bases matching TRBD2. This CDR3 is built from 16 residues. Unmatched junction bases numbered 9, after V lost 4 bases and J lost 4 bases. From germline, CDR1 is LGHDT and CDR2 YNNKEL (reference sequence). The CDR3 region has the DNA TGTGCCAGCAGCCCCCCGATTAGCGGGAGTTCAGATACGCAGTATTTT. The encoded protein is CASSPPISGSSDTQYF.

The V call is TRBV11-2, the J call TRBJ1-5, with D perhaps TRBD1 (5 bases). CDR3 length: 13 residues. Trimming took off 5 bases at V and 0 bases at J, with 5 bases between the two ends. Germline V gives CDR1 SGHAT, CDR2 FQNNGV. The CDR3 DNA follows: TGTGCCAGCAGCGACAGTAGCAATCAGCCCCAGCATTTT. Protein: CASSDSSNQPQHF.

The CDR3 DNA sequence: TGTGCCAGCAGCTCAACAGGGGAACAGACCCAGTACTTC. Translation: CASSSTGEQTQYF. V gene TRBV11-3 combines with J gene TRBJ2-5; 7 nucleotides align to TRBD1. CDR1 SGHNT and CDR2 YENEEA come from the germline V gene. The CDR3 has 13 residues. J gave up 6 bases and V 4 bases, and 5 bases lay outside the gene matches.

This sequence joins TRBV27 and TRBJ2-7, with D possibly matching TRBD2 (7 bases). Germline-derived CDR1 and CDR2 are MNHEY and SMNVEV (reference sequence). Trimming removed 2 bases from V and 0 bases from J, with 20 bases in between. This CDR3 is 18 amino acids long. The CDR3 nucleotides read TGTGCCAGCAGTTTACGGGGGGCGGGAGCGCTAAGCTCCTACGAGCAGTACTTC. Translating gives CASSLRGAGALSSYEQYF.

The chain has TRBV6-2 or TRBV6-3 and TRBJ2-7, with 9 bases identical to TRBD2. This CDR3 has 16 residues. The V gene end was trimmed by 4 bases and the J gene end by 4 bases; junction bases not matched to a gene: 11. Germline CDR1 is MNHEY and CDR2 is SVGEGT. The CDR3 is CASSSPPWREGYEQYF. In nucleotides, the CDR3 is TGTGCCAGCAGTTCCCCCCCGTGGCGGGAGGGATACGAGCAGTACTTC.

This sequence joins TRBV27 and TRBJ1-4; the D gene is possibly TRBD1 (6 bases). Per germline, CDR1 MNHEY and CDR2 SMNVEV (reference sequence). V lost 3 bases and J lost 8, with 19 bases in between. This CDR3 has 16 residues. CDR3 nucleotide sequence: TGTGCCAGCAGTTTCACCCGGGCCCACCAGGGGGAAAAACTGTTTTTT. Protein sequence: CASSFTRAHQGEKLFF.

This clone came up once. The V and J genes are TRBV5-4 and TRBJ1-6; perhaps TRBD1 as D (6 bases). The CDR3 extends over 15 amino acids. CDR1 is SGHNT, CDR2 YYREEE, per germline (reference sequence). Between the trimmed V and J ends, which lost 7 bases and 4 bases, there was a span of 15 bases. The CDR3 protein is CASFPQGIYNSPLHF. CDR3 DNA sequence: TGTGCCAGCTTCCCCCAGGGGATTTATAATTCACCCCTCCACTTT. Supplemented by reference TRBV5-4 and TRBJ1-6, the full variable domain reads ETGVTQSPTHLIKTRGQQVTLRCSSQSGHNTVSWYQQALGQGPQFIFQYYREEENGRGNFPPRFSGLQFPNYSSELNVNALELDDSALYLCASFPQGIYNSPLHFGNGTRLTVT.

The chain joins TRBV11-1 to TRBJ1-1, with D possibly TRBD1 on 5 matching bases. Germline V gives CDR1 SGHAT, CDR2 FQDESV (reference sequence). The V end was cut by 3 bases, the J end by 1 base, with 6 bases between. The CDR3 length is 13 residues. The CDR3 loop reads CASSLQGNTEAFF. Here the CDR3 DNA reads TGTGCCAGCAGCTTGCAGGGGAACACTGAAGCTTTCTTT.

This clone was recorded once. This chain joins TRBV19 and TRBJ1-1, with no clear D. This CDR3 comprises 13 residues. V shed 3 bases and J shed 1 base, with 6 bases lying between them. Germline CDR1 reads LNHDA; CDR2 reads SQIVND (reference sequence). CDR3 coding DNA: TGTGCCAGTAGTATTAACACGAACACTGAAGCTTTCTTT. It is translated as CASSINTNTEAFF.